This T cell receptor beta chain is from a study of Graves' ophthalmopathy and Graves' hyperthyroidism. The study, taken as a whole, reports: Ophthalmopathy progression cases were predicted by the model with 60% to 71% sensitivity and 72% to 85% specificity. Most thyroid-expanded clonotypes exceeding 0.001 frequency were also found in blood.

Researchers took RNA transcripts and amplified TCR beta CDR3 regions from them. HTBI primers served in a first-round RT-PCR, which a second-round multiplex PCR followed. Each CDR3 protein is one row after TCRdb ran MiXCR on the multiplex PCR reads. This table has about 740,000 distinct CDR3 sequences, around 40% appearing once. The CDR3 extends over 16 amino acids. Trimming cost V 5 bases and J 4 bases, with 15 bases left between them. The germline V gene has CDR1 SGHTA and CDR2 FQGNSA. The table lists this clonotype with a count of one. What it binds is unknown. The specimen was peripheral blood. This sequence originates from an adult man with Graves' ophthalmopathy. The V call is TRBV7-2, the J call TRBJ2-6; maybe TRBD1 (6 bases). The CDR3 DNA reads TGTGCCAGCAGCCCAAGGGCCGGGACAGGGGCCAACGTCCTGACTTTC. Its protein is CASSPRAGTGANVLTF.